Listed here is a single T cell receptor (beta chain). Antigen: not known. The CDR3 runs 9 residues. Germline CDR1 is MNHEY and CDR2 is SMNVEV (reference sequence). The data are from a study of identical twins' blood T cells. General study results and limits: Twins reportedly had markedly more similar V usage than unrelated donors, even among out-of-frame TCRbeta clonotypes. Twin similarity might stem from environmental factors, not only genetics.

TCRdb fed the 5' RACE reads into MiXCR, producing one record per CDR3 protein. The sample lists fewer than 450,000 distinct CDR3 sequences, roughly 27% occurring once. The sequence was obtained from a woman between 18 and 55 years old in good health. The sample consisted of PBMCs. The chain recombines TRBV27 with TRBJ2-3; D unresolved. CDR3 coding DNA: TGTAATTTCCCAGATACGCAGTATTTT. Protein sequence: CNFPDTQYF.